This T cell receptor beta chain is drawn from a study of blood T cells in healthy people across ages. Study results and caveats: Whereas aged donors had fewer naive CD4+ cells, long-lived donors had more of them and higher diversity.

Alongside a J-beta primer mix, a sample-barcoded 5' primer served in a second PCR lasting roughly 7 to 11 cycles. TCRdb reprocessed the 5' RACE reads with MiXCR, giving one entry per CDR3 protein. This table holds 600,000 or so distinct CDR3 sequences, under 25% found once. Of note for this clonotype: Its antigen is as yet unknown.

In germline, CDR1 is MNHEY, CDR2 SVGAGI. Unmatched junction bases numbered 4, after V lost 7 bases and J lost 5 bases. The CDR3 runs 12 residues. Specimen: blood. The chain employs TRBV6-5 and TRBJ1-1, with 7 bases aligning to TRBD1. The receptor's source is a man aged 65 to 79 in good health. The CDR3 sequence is CASTRTGTEAFF. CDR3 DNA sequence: TGTGCCAGCACCAGGACAGGTACTGAAGCTTTCTTT.